The 5 T cell receptor beta chains given below trace back to one sample, sequenced in a study of CD4 T cells in relation to SARS-CoV-2 and coronaviruses. Unexposed donor CD4+ T cells date from 2011-2018, before the COVID-19 pandemic. Isolation of CD4+ T cells took place after less than 11 days in culture. Sequencing used immunoSEQ multiplex PCR; TCRdb keeps in-frame clones, though not all of them. Seen here are tens of thousands of clones, over 70% observed once, and the top ten hold over 9%. No cognate antigen is known for these TCRs. Sequenced: CD4+ T cells from PBMCs, cultured in vitro. Receptor source: a human donor in good health.

This clone was counted between two and nine times. The rearrangement uses TRBV5-1 and TRBJ2-7, with unresolved D. V gave up 4 bases and J gave up 0 bases, with 5 bases separating them. The germline gives CDR1 SGHRS, CDR2 YFSETQ. The CDR3 has 12 amino acids. The CDR3 region has the DNA TGCGCCAGCAGCCACGACTCCTACGAGCAGTACTTC. Translated, it gives CASSHDSYEQYF.

This clone appeared a few times. The V and J genes are TRBV7-3 and TRBJ2-5; D is ambiguous. Trimming left V 5 bases short and J 0 bases short, with 7 bases between. This CDR3 has 13 amino acids. From germline, CDR1 is SGHTA and CDR2 FQGTGA. The CDR3 region is CASSPDYQETQYF. CDR3 nucleotides: TGTGCCAGCAGCCCCGACTACCAAGAGACCCAGTACTTC.

This clone has a handful of counts. The chain couples TRBV30 to TRBJ1-5; TRBD1 aligns across 7 bases. CDR1 GTSNPN and CDR2 SVGIG come from the germline V gene (reference sequence). Trimming cost V 0 bases and J 7 bases; bases outside gene matches: 6. The CDR3 has 14 amino acids. CDR3 nucleotide sequence: TGTGCCTGGAGTGTATCAGGGGGAGGACAGCCCCAGCATTTT. Translated: CAWSVSGGGQPQHF.

This clone was detected once. The CDR3 coding sequence is TGCGCCAGCAGCTTGGCCCGGGCAGGTGAAGAGACCCAGTACTTC. Translated: CASSLARAGEETQYF. The chain uses TRBV5-1 and TRBJ2-5; D ambiguous. Trimming pared 0 bases from V and 3 bases from J, leaving 12 bases between. This CDR3 contains 15 residues. Germline CDR1 reads SGHRS; CDR2 reads YFSETQ.

This clone was counted only a few times. V and J are TRBV5-6 and TRBJ1-2; 9 bases match TRBD1. The CDR3 totals 14 residues. The V gene end was trimmed by 4 bases and the J gene end by 6 bases; junction bases not matched to a gene: 7. CDR1 SGHDT and CDR2 YYEEEE come from the germline V gene. The CDR3 DNA reads TGTGCCAGCAGCACCCGGGACAGGGCGGATGGCTACACCTTC. As protein: CASSTRDRADGYTF. Supplemented by reference TRBV5-6 and TRBJ1-2, the full variable domain reads DAGVTQSPTHLIKTRGQQVTLRCSPKSGHDTVSWYQQALGQGPQFIFQYYEEEERQRGNFPDRFSGHQFPNYSSELNVNALLLGDSALYLCASSTRDRADGYTFGSGTRLTVV.